The 17 T cell receptor beta chains given below trace back to one sample, sequenced in a study of T cells after yellow fever vaccination. TCRdb re-called the 5' RACE reads through MiXCR, storing one row per CDR3 protein. The sample consists of 300,000 to 350,000 distinct CDR3 sequences, 3.5% to 4.5% of them appearing once. Sequencing was performed on PBMCs, taken 15 days after the yellow fever booster vaccination. These receptors all come from a man between 18 and 29 years old who received the YFV17D yellow fever vaccine.

This clonotype was recorded many times. The chain is built from TRBV29-1 and TRBJ2-5; no definite D call. Germline CDR1 reads SQVTM; CDR2 reads ANQGSEA. The CDR3 is 12 residues long. Trimming took 3 bases from V and 5 from J, leaving 10 bases between them. The CDR3 sequence is CSVEDQVETQYF. The CDR3 nucleotides are TGCAGCGTTGAGGACCAGGTGGAGACCCAGTACTTC.

CDR3: CASTTPSNTEAFF. The CDR3 bases are TGTGCCAGCACGACACCATCTAACACTGAAGCTTTCTTT. This chain connects TRBV12-3 or TRBV12-4 to TRBJ1-1, with D hard to call. The CDR3 spans 13 residues. Trimming pared 7 bases from V and 2 bases from J, leaving 11 bases between.

This clonotype was recorded many times. The genes are TRBV6-6 and TRBJ2-3; tentatively, D is TRBD1 (6 bases). Trimming removed 5 bases from V and 6 bases from J, with 21 bases in between. This CDR3 region has 16 residues. Per the germline V gene, CDR1 is MNHNY and CDR2 is SVGAGI (reference sequence). The chain's CDR3 is CASSRPQGSQGDTQYF. For the CDR3, the DNA is TGTGCCAGCAGTCGCCCACAGGGAAGTCAGGGGGATACGCAGTATTTT.

This clonotype was counted only a few times. An end of the junction differs from the germline gene, which may be a read error. V gene TRBV7-3 combines with J gene TRBJ1-3; 7 bases fit TRBD1. The CDR3 contains 16 residues. Germline assignment: CDR1 SGHTA and CDR2 FQGTGA. The CDR3 here is CSSSGPTGLTGNTIYF. Here the CDR3 DNA reads TGTTCCAGCAGCGGCCCGACAGGGCTCACTGGAAACACCATATATTTT.

This clonotype was counted many times. The chain carries TRBV12-3 or TRBV12-4 and TRBJ2-5; D not certain. This CDR3 has 14 amino acids. Trimming took off 6 bases at V and 0 bases at J, with 11 bases between the two ends. The CDR3 nucleotides read TGTGCCAGCAGCCCCGCGTGGGACCAAGAGACCCAGTACTTC. Translated: CASSPAWDQETQYF.

This clonotype appeared many times. This chain links TRBV12-3 or TRBV12-4 with TRBJ1-2; TRBD1 might be the D (5 bases). Trimming removed 7 bases at V and 6 bases at J, with 18 bases between. The CDR3 is 14 amino acids. The CDR3 region is CASTNPIGGNGYTF. CDR3 DNA: TGTGCCAGCACCAACCCGATTGGGGGAAATGGCTACACCTTC.

This clonotype was seen many times. The rearrangement uses TRBV7-2 and TRBJ1-2; D ambiguous. V lost 2 bases to trimming and J lost 3 bases, with 16 bases between them. CDR3 length equals 16 residues. Germline V gene lookup returns CDR1 SGHTA and CDR2 FQGNSA. The CDR3 bases are TGTGCCAGCAGCTTACGGCTAAACCCTATGGACTATGGCTACACCTTC. It codes for CASSLRLNPMDYGYTF.

There are a few counts of this clonotype. The chain recombines TRBV24-1 with TRBJ1-5; maybe TRBD1 (5 bases). The CDR3 runs 14 residues. V lost 9 bases, J lost 2 bases, and 13 bases lay in between. Germline CDR1 is KGHDR and CDR2 is SFDVKD. CDR3 protein: CATAAPGGNQPQHF. The CDR3 coding sequence is TGTGCCACCGCCGCCCCGGGGGGCAATCAGCCCCAGCATTTT.

This clonotype was observed at least ten times. The V gene is TRBV4-3, the J gene TRBJ1-1; possible D gene TRBD1, 5 bases. V was trimmed by 1 base and J by 1 base, leaving 16 bases between them. This CDR3 comprises 17 residues. The germline gives CDR1 LGHNA, CDR2 YSLEER. For the CDR3, the DNA is TGCGCCAGCAGCCAAGGTCCAGGGTCCGAAAAGAACACTGAAGCTTTCTTT. As protein: CASSQGPGSEKNTEAFF.

This clonotype was recorded a few times. The rearrangement links TRBV12-3 or TRBV12-4 to TRBJ1-1, with 9 bases aligning to TRBD1. Trimming cost V 8 bases and J 10 bases; bases outside gene matches: 5. The CDR3 is 11 amino acids. The CDR3 region is CASSEGQGAFF. CDR3 sequence (DNA): TGTGCCAGCTCGGAGGGACAGGGAGCTTTCTTT.

In this sample, this clonotype turned up many times. The chain carries TRBV7-2 and TRBJ2-2; no firm D call. Looked up from germline, CDR1 is SGHTA and CDR2 is FQGNSA. The CDR3 extends over 15 amino acids. Trimming stripped 5 bases from V and 0 bases from J, with 10 bases between. As DNA, the CDR3 is TGTGCCAGCAGCCGCCGGGCCGCGAACACCGGGGAGCTGTTTTTT. Protein product: CASSRRAANTGELFF.

This clonotype was counted ten times or more. The chain has TRBV12-3 or TRBV12-4 and TRBJ2-1; TRBD2 matches 13 bases. The CDR3 sequence is 13 residues long. The ends lost 6 bases at V and 8 bases at J; junction bases unmatched: 1. The CDR3 coding sequence is TGTGCCAGCAGCGGACTAGCGGGGGATGAGCAGTTCTTC. It yields the protein CASSGLAGDEQFF.

Many counts were recorded for this clonotype. The rearrangement joins TRBV5-1 to TRBJ1-1; 9 nucleotides align to TRBD1. The V segment lost 4 bases and the J segment 9 bases; nucleotides outside the gene matches: 10. Germline V lookup: CDR1 SGHRS, CDR2 YFSETQ. This CDR3 has 14 residues. CDR3 in amino acids: CASSPGTGTGKAFF. The CDR3 nucleotides read TGCGCCAGCAGCCCCGGGACAGGGACTGGCAAAGCTTTCTTT. Full variable domain (rest looked up from reference TRBV5-1 and TRBJ1-1): KAGVTQTPRYLIKTRGQQVTLSCSPISGHRSVSWYQQTPGQGLQFLFEYFSETQRNKGNFPGRFSGRQFSNSRSEMNVSTLELGDSALYLCASSPGTGTGKAFFGQGTRLTVV.

A few counts support this clonotype. The V and J genes are TRBV5-1 and TRBJ2-2; D not resolved. CDR1 and CDR2 (germline): SGHRS, YFSETQ. This CDR3 has 14 residues. The germline V and J ends were trimmed by 3 bases and 4 bases, with 10 bases remaining between them. The CDR3 sequence: CASSSAVPTGELFF. The CDR3 DNA reads as TGCGCCAGCAGCTCCGCCGTCCCCACCGGGGAGCTGTTTTTT.

The J gene is TRBJ2-7, the V gene TRBV27; TRBD1 aligns across 7 bases. The CDR3 is made up of 14 amino acids. V gave up 3 bases and J gave up 1 base; unmatched junction bases: 3. The germline V gene has CDR1 MNHEY and CDR2 SMNVEV (reference sequence). CDR3 DNA sequence: TGTGCCAGCAGTTTGAGGGGGCCATCCTACGAGCAGTACTTC. Amino acids: CASSLRGPSYEQYF.

This clonotype has only a few counts. V usage is TRBV5-1 and J usage is TRBJ1-5; tentatively, D is TRBD1 (5 bases). Trimming pared 2 bases from V and 3 bases from J, leaving 15 bases between. Germline V CDR1 and CDR2: SGHRS, YFSETQ. CDR3 length: 16 residues. Written as DNA, the CDR3 is TGCGCCAGCAGCTTTCTTCCGGCAGGGACCAATCAGCCCCAGCATTTT. Protein sequence: CASSFLPAGTNQPQHF.

The sample holds many counts of this clonotype. The chain links TRBV27 to TRBJ1-5; D uncertain. The CDR3 is 15 residues long. Germline V CDR1 and CDR2: MNHEY, SMNVEV (reference sequence). Trimming took off 0 bases at V and 6 bases at J, with 12 bases between the two ends. The CDR3 DNA reads as TGTGCCAGCAGTTTATCGACGTTTTTCAGTCAGCCCCAGCATTTT. Translated, it gives CASSLSTFFSQPQHF.